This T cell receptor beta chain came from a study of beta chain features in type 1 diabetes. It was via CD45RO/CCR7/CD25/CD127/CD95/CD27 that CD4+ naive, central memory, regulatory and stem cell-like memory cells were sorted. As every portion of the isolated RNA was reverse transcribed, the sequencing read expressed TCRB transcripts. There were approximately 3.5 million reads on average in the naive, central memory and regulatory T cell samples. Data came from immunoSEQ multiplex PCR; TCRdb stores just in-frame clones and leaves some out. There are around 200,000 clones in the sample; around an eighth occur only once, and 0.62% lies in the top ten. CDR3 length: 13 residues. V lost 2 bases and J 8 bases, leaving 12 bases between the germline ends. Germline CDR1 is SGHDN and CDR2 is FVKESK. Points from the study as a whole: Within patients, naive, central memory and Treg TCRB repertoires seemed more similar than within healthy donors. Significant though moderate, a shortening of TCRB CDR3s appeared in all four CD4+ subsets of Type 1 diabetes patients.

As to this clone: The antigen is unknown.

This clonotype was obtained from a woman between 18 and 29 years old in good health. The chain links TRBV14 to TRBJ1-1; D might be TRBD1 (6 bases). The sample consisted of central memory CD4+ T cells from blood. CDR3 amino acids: CASSQSGVGEAFF. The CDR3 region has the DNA TGTGCCAGCAGCCAATCAGGGGTCGGCGAAGCTTTCTTT.